This T cell receptor beta chain appears in the sequencing data of a study of graft-versus-host responses after intestinal transplantation. For the study at large: Multivisceral, liver-intestinal, or isolated intestinal grafts went to recipients.

The CDR3 is made up of 14 amino acids. Germline assignment: CDR1 MNHNS and CDR2 SASEGT. Trimming took 7 bases from V and 0 from J; bases not matched to a gene: 4. Findings and limits, study-wide: Individuals who had graft-donor T cell macrochimerism had allografts that showed high graft-versus-host to host-versus-graft clonal ratios. Recipient marrow showed GvH clones, some seen first in ileum or blood.

Libraries were prepared by immunoSEQ multiplex PCR; TCRdb keeps only in-frame clonotypes and omits some of them. The sample lists roughly 3,500 clones, roughly 72% occurring once. This clone has a handful of counts. As yet, its antigen is unknown. Graft tissue processing released intraepithelial and lamina propria lymphocytes. The TCR originated in a human patient who received an intestinal transplant, so some T cells may come from the graft donor. The input for sequencing was ileum tissue, taken 950 to 1,200 days after intestinal transplantation. J is TRBJ2-3 and V is TRBV6-1; TRBD1 agrees at 7 bases. The CDR3 sequence is CASTGQRSTDTQYF. Written as DNA, the CDR3 is TGTGCCAGCACGGGACAGCGTAGCACAGATACGCAGTATTTT.